The 4 T cell receptor beta chains in this list originate from one sample, sequenced in a study of metastatic and nonmetastatic thyroid tumors. None of the patients had undergone any treatment ahead of thyroid surgery. TCRdb reprocessed the PCR reads via MiXCR. The table lists roughly 30,000 clones, 3.7% of them singletons. The sample taken for sequencing was blood. The source is a male donor with papillary thyroid cancer or a benign thyroid nodule (not recorded which). Some clones in this sample may be carry-over from other donors' samples.

This clone occurred a few times. Sequence at one end of the junction differs from germline and may be a read error. The chain recombines TRBV6-1 with TRBJ2-3; possibly TRBD1 or TRBD2 for D (5 bases each). Germline loops: CDR1 MNHNS, CDR2 SASEGT. This CDR3 region has 15 residues. CDR3: CASTEGASGEETQYF. The DNA of the CDR3 is TGTGCCAGCACTGAAGGGGCCTCCGGGGAAGAGACGCAGTATTTT.

This clone was seen ten or more times. The same CDR3 arises from other DNA sequences in this sample as well. J is TRBJ2-7 and V is TRBV5-1; no definite D call. Germline CDR1 and CDR2: SGHRS and YFSETQ. The CDR3 contains 15 residues. The V end was cut by 2 bases, the J end by 3 bases, with 15 bases between. In DNA, the CDR3 is TGCGCCAGCAGCTTAAGGGCGTCGGGTAGCTACGAGCAGTACTTC. Translating gives CASSLRASGSYEQYF.

At least ten counts were recorded for this clone. The rearrangement uses TRBV4-2 and TRBJ2-3; tentatively, D is TRBD1 (6 bases). Germline CDR1 LGHNA, CDR2 YNFKEQ. V lost 0 bases and J lost 5, with 12 bases in between. This CDR3 has 15 residues. The CDR3 DNA sequence: TGTGCCAGCAGCCAAGATCTGGGGGCTGGAGATACGCAGTATTTT. Residues: CASSQDLGAGDTQYF.

The table lists this clone with many counts. The junction departs from the called germline gene at one end, perhaps through a read error. Other DNA sequences in this sample translate to the same CDR3. The genes are TRBV5-1 and TRBJ2-1; the D is unclear. Germline V gene data show CDR1 as SGHRS and CDR2 as YFSETQ. The CDR3 sequence is 14 residues long. The CDR3: CASSSNFADNEQFF. In nucleotides, the CDR3 is TGTGCCAGCAGCAGCAACTTTGCCGACAATGAGCAGTTCTTC. Supplemented by reference TRBV5-1 and TRBJ2-1, the full variable domain reads KAGVTQTPRYLIKTRGQQVTLSCSPISGHRSVSWYQQTPGQGLQFLFEYFSETQRNKGNFPGRFSGRQFSNSRSEMNVSTLELGDSALYLCASSSNFADNEQFFGPGTRLTVL.